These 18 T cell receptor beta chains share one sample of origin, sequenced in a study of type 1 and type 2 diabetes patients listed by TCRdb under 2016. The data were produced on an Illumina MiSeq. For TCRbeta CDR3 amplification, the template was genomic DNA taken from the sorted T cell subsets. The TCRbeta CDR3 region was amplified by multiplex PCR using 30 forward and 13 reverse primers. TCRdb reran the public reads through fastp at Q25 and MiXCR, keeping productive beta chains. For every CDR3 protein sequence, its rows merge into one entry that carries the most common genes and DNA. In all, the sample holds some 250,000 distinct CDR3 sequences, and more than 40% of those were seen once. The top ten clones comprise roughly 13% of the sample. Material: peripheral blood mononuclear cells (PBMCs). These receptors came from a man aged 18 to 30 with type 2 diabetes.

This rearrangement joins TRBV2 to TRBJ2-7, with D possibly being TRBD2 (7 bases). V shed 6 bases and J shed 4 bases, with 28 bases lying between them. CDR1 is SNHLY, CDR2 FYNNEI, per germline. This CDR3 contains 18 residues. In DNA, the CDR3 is TGTGCCAGCAGCGGAGGGGGGGCTAGCGGACTACCTACGTACGAGCAGTACTTC. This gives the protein CASSGGGASGLPTYEQYF.

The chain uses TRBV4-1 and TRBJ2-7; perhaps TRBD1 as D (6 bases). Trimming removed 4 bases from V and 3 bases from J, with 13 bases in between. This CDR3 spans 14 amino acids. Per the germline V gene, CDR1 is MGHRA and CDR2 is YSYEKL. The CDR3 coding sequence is TGCGCCAGCAGCCGGGAAGGACAGCGCTACGAGCAGTACTTC. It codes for CASSREGQRYEQYF.

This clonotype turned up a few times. The CDR3 coding sequence is TGTGCCAGCAGCTTGGGATGGTCACCCCTCCACTTT. Protein sequence: CASSLGWSPLHF. The gene calls are TRBV7-2 and TRBJ1-6; no firm D call. V was pared by 3 bases and J by 10 bases, with 7 bases between. Per germline, CDR1 SGHTA and CDR2 FQGNSA. This CDR3 is built from 12 residues.

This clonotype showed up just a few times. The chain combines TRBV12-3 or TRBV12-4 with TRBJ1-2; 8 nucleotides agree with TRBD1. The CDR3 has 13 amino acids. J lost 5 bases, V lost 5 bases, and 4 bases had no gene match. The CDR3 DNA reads TGTGCCAGCAGTGGACAGGGAATTTATGGCTACACCTTC. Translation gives CASSGQGIYGYTF.

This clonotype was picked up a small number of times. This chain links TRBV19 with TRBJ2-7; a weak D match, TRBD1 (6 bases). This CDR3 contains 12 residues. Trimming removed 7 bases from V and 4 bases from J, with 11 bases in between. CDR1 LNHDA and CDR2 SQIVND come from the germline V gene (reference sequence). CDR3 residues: CASKGDGYEQYF. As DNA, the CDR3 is TGTGCCAGTAAGGGGGACGGGTACGAGCAGTACTTC. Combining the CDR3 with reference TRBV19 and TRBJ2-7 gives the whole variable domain DGGITQSPKYLFRKEGQNVTLSCEQNLNHDAMYWYRQDPGQGLRLIYYSQIVNDFQKGDIAEGYSVSREKKESFPLTVTSAQKNPTAFYLCASKGDGYEQYFGPGTRLTVT.

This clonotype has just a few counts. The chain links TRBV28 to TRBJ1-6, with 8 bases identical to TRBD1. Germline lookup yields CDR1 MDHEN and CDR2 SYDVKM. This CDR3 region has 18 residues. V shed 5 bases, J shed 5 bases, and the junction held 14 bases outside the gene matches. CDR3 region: CASSTKWPGQGHNSPLHF. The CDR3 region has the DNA TGTGCCAGCAGTACAAAATGGCCTGGACAGGGTCATAATTCACCCCTCCACTTT.

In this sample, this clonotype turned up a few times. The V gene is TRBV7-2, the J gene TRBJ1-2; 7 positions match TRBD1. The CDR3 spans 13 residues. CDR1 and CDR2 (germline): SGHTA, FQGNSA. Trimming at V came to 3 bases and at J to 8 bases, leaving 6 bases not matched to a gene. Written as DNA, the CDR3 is TGTGCCAGCAGCTTGGGACAGACCTCGGGCTACACCTTC. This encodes CASSLGQTSGYTF. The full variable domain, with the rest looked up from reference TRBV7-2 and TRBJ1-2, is GAGVSQSPSNKVTEKGKDVELRCDPISGHTALYWYRQSLGQGLEFLIYFQGNSAPDKSGLPSDRFSAERTGGSVSTLTIQRTQQEDSAVYLCASSLGQTSGYTFGSGTRLTVV.

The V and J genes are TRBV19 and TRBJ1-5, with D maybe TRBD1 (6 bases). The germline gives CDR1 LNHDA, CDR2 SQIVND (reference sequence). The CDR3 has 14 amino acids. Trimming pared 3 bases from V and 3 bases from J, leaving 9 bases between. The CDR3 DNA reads TGTGCCAGTAGTATTGACAGGATCAATCAGCCCCAGCATTTT. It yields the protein CASSIDRINQPQHF.

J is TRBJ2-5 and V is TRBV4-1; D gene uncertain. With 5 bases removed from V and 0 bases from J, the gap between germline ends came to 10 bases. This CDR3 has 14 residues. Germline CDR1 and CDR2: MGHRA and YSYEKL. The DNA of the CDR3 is TGCGCCAGCAGCAGAACACCGTACCAAGAGACCCAGTACTTC. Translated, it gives CASSRTPYQETQYF.

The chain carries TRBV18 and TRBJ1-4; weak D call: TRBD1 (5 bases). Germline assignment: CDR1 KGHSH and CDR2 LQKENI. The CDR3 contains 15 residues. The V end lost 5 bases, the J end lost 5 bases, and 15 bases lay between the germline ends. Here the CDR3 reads CASSASGQGNEKLFF. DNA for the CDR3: TGTGCCAGCTCAGCCTCGGGGCAGGGAAATGAAAAACTGTTTTTT. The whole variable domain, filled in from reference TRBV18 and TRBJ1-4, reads NAGVMQNPRHLVRRRGQEARLRCSPMKGHSHVYWYRQLPEEGLKFMVYLQKENIIDESGMPKERFSAEFPKEGPSILRIQQVVRGDSAAYFCASSASGQGNEKLFFGSGTQLSVL.

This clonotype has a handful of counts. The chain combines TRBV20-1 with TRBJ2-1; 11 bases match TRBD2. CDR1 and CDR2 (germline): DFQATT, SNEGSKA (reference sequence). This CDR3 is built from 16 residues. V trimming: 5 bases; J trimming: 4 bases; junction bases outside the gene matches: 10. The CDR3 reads CSAQITSGSAYNEQFF. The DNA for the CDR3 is TGCAGTGCTCAGATAACTAGCGGGAGTGCATACAATGAGCAGTTCTTC.

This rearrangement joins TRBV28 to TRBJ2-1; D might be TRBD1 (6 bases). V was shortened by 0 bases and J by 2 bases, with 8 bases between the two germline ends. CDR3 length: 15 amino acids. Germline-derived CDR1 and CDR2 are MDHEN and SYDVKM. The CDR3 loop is CASSLWDRAYNEQFF. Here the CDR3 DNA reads TGTGCCAGCAGTTTATGGGACAGAGCCTACAATGAGCAGTTCTTC.

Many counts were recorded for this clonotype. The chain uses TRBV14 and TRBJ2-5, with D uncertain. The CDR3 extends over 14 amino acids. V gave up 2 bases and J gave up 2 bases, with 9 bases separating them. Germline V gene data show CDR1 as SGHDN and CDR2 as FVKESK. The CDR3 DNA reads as TGTGCCAGCAGCCAATTGGCACAGCAAGAGACCCAGTACTTC. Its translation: CASSQLAQQETQYF.

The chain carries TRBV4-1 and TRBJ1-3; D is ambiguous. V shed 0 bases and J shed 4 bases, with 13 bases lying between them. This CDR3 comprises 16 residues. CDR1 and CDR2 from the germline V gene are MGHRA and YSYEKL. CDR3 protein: CASSQEGRIGGNTIYF. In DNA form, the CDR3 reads TGCGCCAGCAGCCAAGAGGGCCGGATCGGGGGAAACACCATATATTTT.

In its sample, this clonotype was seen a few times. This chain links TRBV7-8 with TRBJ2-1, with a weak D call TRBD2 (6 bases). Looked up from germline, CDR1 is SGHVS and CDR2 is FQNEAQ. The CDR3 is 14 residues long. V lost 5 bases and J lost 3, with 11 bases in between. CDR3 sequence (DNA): TGTGCCAGCAGCCGAAGGACTAACTACAATGAGCAGTTCTTC. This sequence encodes CASSRRTNYNEQFF.

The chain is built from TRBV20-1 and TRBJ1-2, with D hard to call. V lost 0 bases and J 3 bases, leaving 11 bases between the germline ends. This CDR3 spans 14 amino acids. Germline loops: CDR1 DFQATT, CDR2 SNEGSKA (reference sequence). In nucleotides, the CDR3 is TGCAGTGCTAGAGATCCAAAAGAGTACTATGGCTACACCTTC. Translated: CSARDPKEYYGYTF.

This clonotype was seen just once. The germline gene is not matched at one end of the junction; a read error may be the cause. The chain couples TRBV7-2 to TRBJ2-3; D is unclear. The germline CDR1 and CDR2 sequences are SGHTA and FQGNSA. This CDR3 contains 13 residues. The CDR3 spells CASGLASPDTQYF. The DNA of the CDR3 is TGTGCCAGCGGCTTAGCTTCCCCAGATACGCAGTATTTT.

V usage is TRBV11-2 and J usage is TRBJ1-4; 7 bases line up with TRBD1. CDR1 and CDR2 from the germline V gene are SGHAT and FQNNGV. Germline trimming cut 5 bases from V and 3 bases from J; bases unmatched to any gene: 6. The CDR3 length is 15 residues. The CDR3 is CASSVGQASNEKLFF. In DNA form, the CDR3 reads TGTGCCAGCAGCGTAGGACAGGCTTCTAATGAAAAACTGTTTTTT.